The clone carrying this T cell receptor beta chain has ten or more counts. Its matching antigen is unknown. The investigators amplified TCR beta CDR3 regions from RNA transcripts. When the TCR CDR3 underwent first-round RT-PCR, the HTBI primer set was used. TCRdb independently ran MiXCR on the multiplex PCR reads; one entry per CDR3 protein. The sample holds approximately 620,000 distinct CDR3 sequences, around 16% seen once. The CDR3 totals 16 residues. V lost 0 bases and J lost 4, with 15 bases in between. Germline V gene lookup returns CDR1 SGHDT and CDR2 YYEEEE. The data were taken from a study of T cells in Graves' hyperthyroidism and ophthalmopathy. Study details: Peripheral blood was collected at initial diagnosis, before any treatment.

Active moderate-to-severe ophthalmopathy, Clinical Activity Score at least 3, NOSPECS at least 4, under 3 months' duration. The PBMCs studied were ones that came from approximately 9.9 ml fresh peripheral blood. Study observations and caveats: Among thyroid clonotypes expanded above 0.001, most also appeared in blood.

The sequence derives from a woman in her 40s with Graves' ophthalmopathy. The sample consisted of blood. This chain uses TRBV5-6 with TRBJ2-3; D unclear. DNA of the CDR3: TGTGCCAGCAGCTTGGCCATGATGTTGGGATCAGATACGCAGTATTTT. This sequence encodes CASSLAMMLGSDTQYF.